This entry lists 27 T cell receptor beta chains sequenced from one sample in a study of blood T cells in healthy people across ages. The authors ran a second PCR of 7 to 11 cycles using a sample-barcoded 5' primer and a J-beta primer mix. One entry per CDR3 protein results from TCRdb running MiXCR on the 5' RACE reads. The data contain some 700,000 distinct CDR3 sequences, around 40% of them seen just once; the ten biggest clones take up roughly 20%. Sample: blood. The source of these receptors is a woman aged 60-75 years in good health.

This clonotype was counted between two and nine times. The gene calls are TRBV7-9 and TRBJ2-7; 8 bases match TRBD2. The DNA end favors TRBJ2-5, so the J call may be wrong. CDR3 length equals 19 residues. The germline V gene has CDR1 SEHNR and CDR2 FQNEAQ (reference sequence). CDR3 DNA: TGTGCCAGCAGCTTAGGATATGGGACTAGATTAACGCGGCCAGAGACCCAGTACTTC. It is translated as CASSLGYGTRLTRPETQYF.

This clonotype was detected only a few times. The chain joins TRBV6-5 to TRBJ2-3, with D tentatively TRBD2 (5 bases). The V gene's germline CDR1 is MNHEY and CDR2 SVGAGI. The V end lost 6 bases, the J end lost 6 bases, and 19 bases lay between the germline ends. CDR3 length equals 15 residues. The CDR3 DNA follows: TGTGCCAGCAGGAGGGCGGTTAACGAGGCGGATACGCAGTATTTT. Its protein product is CASRRAVNEADTQYF.

About this clonotype itself: At one boundary the junction diverges from the germline segment, which might be a read error. The chain is built from TRBV15 and TRBJ2-5; D unclear. This CDR3 has 12 amino acids. CDR1 is LNHNV and CDR2 is YYDKDF in the germline V gene (reference sequence). This CDR3 reads CATGRDLGSQYF. The CDR3, as DNA: TGTGCCACCGGCAGAGATCTTGGTAGCCAGTACTTC.

This clonotype came up many times. The chain couples TRBV11-2 to TRBJ2-3; D uncertain. The CDR3 has 12 amino acids. Trimming shortened V by 4 bases and J by 8 bases, and 10 bases separated the two germline ends. Germline V gene sequence: CDR1 SGHAT, CDR2 FQNNGV. The CDR3 region is CASSSGSATQYF. CDR3 sequence (DNA): TGTGCCAGCAGCTCCGGATCTGCTACGCAGTATTTT.

The rearrangement joins TRBV3-1 to TRBJ2-5; D is ambiguous. CDR3 length: 16 amino acids. With 1 base removed from V and 5 bases from J, the gap between germline ends came to 17 bases. Germline CDR1 is LGHDT and CDR2 is YNNKEL (reference sequence). The CDR3 bases are TGTGCCAGCAGCCAAGGGCGCGTGACCGATGCGGAGACCCAGTACTTC. Its protein product is CASSQGRVTDAETQYF.

This clonotype showed up just once. The rearrangement uses TRBV20-1 and TRBJ1-2, with D hard to call. Germline lookup yields CDR1 DFQATT and CDR2 SNEGSKA (reference sequence). The CDR3 has 15 amino acids. Trimming took off 3 bases at V and 0 bases at J, with 14 bases between the two ends. The CDR3, as DNA: TGCAGTGCTAGTAAGGGCACGACACCTAACTATGGCTACACCTTC. Translated, it gives CSASKGTTPNYGYTF.

This clonotype was observed a handful of times. DNA of the CDR3: TGCAGTGCGGGAGAGGGACTAGCGCCCTACAATGAGCAGTTCTTC. Translating gives CSAGEGLAPYNEQFF. This chain links TRBV20-1 with TRBJ2-1, with 10 nucleotides matching TRBD2. V lost 6 bases and J lost 2; bases outside the gene matches: 7. In germline, CDR1 is DFQATT, CDR2 SNEGSKA (reference sequence). The CDR3 length is 15 residues.

This clonotype was detected only a few times. The rearrangement links TRBV28 to TRBJ1-2, with TRBD1 matching over 7 bases. The CDR3 contains 13 residues. V gave up 3 bases and J gave up 8 bases; unmatched junction bases: 6. Germline V gene sequence: CDR1 MDHEN, CDR2 SYDVKM. CDR3 nucleotides: TGTGCCAGCAGTTTCTCTACAGGGGTCGGCTACACCTTC. It yields the protein CASSFSTGVGYTF.

In this sample, this clonotype turned up a few times. The chain joins TRBV28 to TRBJ2-7; either TRBD1 or TRBD2 may supply D (5 bases each). CDR1 is MDHEN and CDR2 is SYDVKM in the germline V gene. This CDR3 is built from 14 residues. V was pared by 7 bases and J by 5 bases, with 18 bases between. The CDR3 DNA is TGTGCCAGCATCCCCGCCGGGACCGCGGACGAGCAGTACTTC. Translated, it gives CASIPAGTADEQYF.

This chain links TRBV9 with TRBJ2-3, with no clear D. Trimming pared 0 bases from V and 0 bases from J, leaving 11 bases between. Germline CDR1 is SGDLS and CDR2 is YYNGEE. The length of the CDR3 is 16 residues. Here the CDR3 DNA reads TGTGCCAGCAGCGTAGTTCCTGGAATGAGCACAGATACGCAGTATTTT. Its protein product is CASSVVPGMSTDTQYF.

The table lists this clonotype with many counts. The DNA of the CDR3 is TGCAGCGCCCTCAGGGATGGCGTAACGCAGTATTTT. It translates to CSALRDGVTQYF. The genes are TRBV29-1 and TRBJ2-3; D may be TRBD1 (5 bases). This CDR3 contains 12 residues. Germline lookup yields CDR1 SQVTM and CDR2 ANQGSEA. V was shortened by 7 bases and J by 9 bases, with 17 bases between the two germline ends.

The chain links TRBV20-1 to TRBJ1-1; D may be TRBD1 (6 bases). This CDR3 region has 15 residues. V was pared by 2 bases and J by 4 bases, with 17 bases between. Per germline, CDR1 DFQATT and CDR2 SNEGSKA (reference sequence). The CDR3 is CSARRGPTLLTEAFF. CDR3 in DNA: TGCAGTGCTAGACGGGGGCCTACTCTACTCACTGAAGCTTTCTTT.

The V call is TRBV7-2, the J call TRBJ2-3, with a weak D call TRBD2 (6 bases). Per the germline V gene, CDR1 is SGHTA and CDR2 is FQGNSA. Between the trimmed V and J ends, which lost 4 bases and 1 base, there was a span of 18 bases. The CDR3 spans 17 residues. The CDR3 bases are TGTGCCAGCAGCTCGGACTACTCTAAAGGGGGCACAGATACGCAGTATTTT. Translating it yields CASSSDYSKGGTDTQYF.

The V call is TRBV7-9, the J call TRBJ1-1; no reliable D call. The V end was cut by 6 bases, the J end by 5 bases, with 7 bases between. Germline values: CDR1 SEHNR, CDR2 FQNEAQ (reference sequence). This CDR3 region has 11 residues. In DNA, the CDR3 is TGTGCCAGCAGTTACTTGACTGAAGCTTTCTTT. Translation: CASSYLTEAFF.

This rearrangement joins TRBV5-5 to TRBJ2-4; 9 bases are shared with TRBD1. The V gene end was trimmed by 3 bases and the J gene end by 6 bases; junction bases not matched to a gene: 13. This CDR3 has 17 residues. Germline values: CDR1 SGHKS, CDR2 YYEKEE (reference sequence). The CDR3 DNA reads as TGTGCCAGCAGCTCGTTACTCGGGACAGGGCAGACAAACATTCAGTACTTC. As protein: CASSSLLGTGQTNIQYF.

This clonotype showed up just a few times. The chain employs TRBV20-1 and TRBJ2-7; 8 bases are a match to TRBD2. The CDR3 consists of 15 residues. V dropped 5 bases and J dropped 0; count of bases not matched to a gene: 9. CDR1 is DFQATT, CDR2 SNEGSKA, per germline (reference sequence). The CDR3 sequence: CSAATGTRGSYEQYF. DNA for the CDR3: TGCAGTGCTGCCACCGGGACTAGGGGCTCCTACGAGCAGTACTTC.

In its sample, this clonotype was seen a few times. The gene calls are TRBV10-3 and TRBJ1-1; TRBD1 agrees at 9 bases. Germline V lookup: CDR1 ENHRY, CDR2 SYGVKD. Trimming at V came to 5 bases and at J to 4 bases, leaving 8 bases not matched to a gene. The CDR3 contains 15 residues. CDR3 loop: CAISPAGTGRTEAFF. CDR3 sequence (DNA): TGTGCCATCAGTCCTGCCGGGACAGGGCGCACTGAAGCTTTCTTT.

This clonotype was observed at least ten times. The chain combines TRBV11-2 with TRBJ2-5; the D is unclear. V gave up 2 bases and J gave up 5 bases, with 15 bases separating them. This CDR3 spans 15 amino acids. Germline lookup yields CDR1 SGHAT and CDR2 FQNNGV. The CDR3 DNA is TGTGCCAGCAGCTTACTGAACTACGTGGGGGAGACCCAGTACTTC. Protein product: CASSLLNYVGETQYF.

V gene TRBV29-1 combines with J gene TRBJ2-1; weak D call: TRBD2 (6 bases). Germline CDR1 reads SQVTM; CDR2 reads ANQGSEA. The CDR3 sequence is 12 residues long. The ends were cut back, 7 bases at V and 10 bases at J, with 17 bases in the middle. CDR3 in DNA: TGCAGCGCTGGAACGGGAGTCCGCGAGCAGTTCTTC. It is translated as CSAGTGVREQFF.

In its sample, this clonotype was seen a few times. The genes are TRBV28 and TRBJ2-1; tentatively, D is TRBD2 (5 bases). Per the germline V gene, CDR1 is MDHEN and CDR2 is SYDVKM. This CDR3 has 16 amino acids. Trimming took off 8 bases at V and 2 bases at J, with 19 bases between the two ends. The DNA of the CDR3 is TGTGCCAGCGCCGGAGAGGGCAGGCGCGCCTACAATGAGCAGTTCTTC. Amino acid sequence: CASAGEGRRAYNEQFF.

This clonotype was detected only a few times. The genes are TRBV4-1 and TRBJ2-1; D is perhaps TRBD1 (5 bases). This CDR3 contains 18 residues. V gave up 6 bases and J gave up 4 bases, with 25 bases separating them. Germline CDR1 MGHRA, CDR2 YSYEKL. The CDR3 protein is CASRTAERGFAAYNEQFF. The CDR3 coding sequence is TGCGCCAGCAGAACAGCAGAAAGGGGTTTCGCGGCATACAATGAGCAGTTCTTC.

The rearrangement uses TRBV29-1 and TRBJ2-7, with 10 bases lining up with TRBD2. CDR1 SQVTM and CDR2 ANQGSEA come from the germline V gene. The V and J ends lost 3 bases and 1 base, in that order; junction bases with no gene match: 0. The CDR3 is made up of 13 amino acids. The DNA of the CDR3 is TGCAGCGTTGAGGGACTAGCGTCCTACGAGCAGTACTTC. It is translated as CSVEGLASYEQYF.

This clonotype came up a few times. The CDR3 bases are TGTGCCAGCAGCTTAGGGCCGCTGATGAACACTGAAGCTTTCTTT. It yields the protein CASSLGPLMNTEAFF. The chain is built from TRBV7-3 and TRBJ1-1; no clear D. This CDR3 comprises 15 residues. The germline V gene has CDR1 SGHTA and CDR2 FQGTGA. V was cut by 2 bases and J by 0 bases, with 10 bases left in between. The variable domain in full, with the rest retrieved from reference TRBV7-3 and TRBJ1-1, is GAGVSQTPSNKVTEKGKYVELRCDPISGHTALYWYRQSLGQGPEFLIYFQGTGAADDSGLPNDRFFAVRPEGSVSTLKIQRTERGDSAVYLCASSLGPLMNTEAFFGQGTRLTVV.

The CDR3 reads CASSDPPSMQYF. CDR3 nucleotide sequence: TGTGCCAGCAGTGACCCACCCTCGATGCAGTACTTC. The chain has TRBV25-1 and TRBJ2-7; D remains unclear. The CDR3 is made up of 12 amino acids. V lost 3 bases and J lost 9, with 12 bases in between. The germline V gene has CDR1 MGHDK and CDR2 SYGVNS.

A few counts support this clonotype. V usage is TRBV7-9 and J usage is TRBJ2-5; D gene uncertain. Trimming took 6 bases from V and 3 from J, leaving 14 bases between them. In germline, CDR1 is SEHNR, CDR2 FQNEAQ (reference sequence). The CDR3 extends over 14 amino acids. CDR3 in amino acids: CASSLPTTEETQYF. The CDR3 nucleotides are TGTGCCAGCAGTCTCCCGACGACCGAAGAGACCCAGTACTTC.

The chain couples TRBV12-3 or TRBV12-4 to TRBJ2-2; 10 bases are a match to TRBD1. The CDR3 runs to 16 residues. Trimming removed 4 bases from V and 5 bases from J; junction bases left unmatched: 7. The CDR3 DNA sequence: TGTGCCAGCAGTTCAATGACAGGGGGCATGACCGGGGAGCTGTTTTTT. Translating gives CASSSMTGGMTGELFF.

The rearrangement links TRBV5-1 to TRBJ2-5; 9 nucleotides line up with TRBD1. The CDR3 extends over 19 amino acids. Germline CDR1 and CDR2: SGHRS and YFSETQ. Germline trimming cut 4 bases from V and 5 bases from J; bases unmatched to any gene: 21. CDR3 sequence reads: CASSPGDRAHFFSGETQYF. CDR3 coding DNA: TGCGCCAGCAGCCCCGGGGACAGGGCTCACTTCTTTAGCGGGGAGACCCAGTACTTC.